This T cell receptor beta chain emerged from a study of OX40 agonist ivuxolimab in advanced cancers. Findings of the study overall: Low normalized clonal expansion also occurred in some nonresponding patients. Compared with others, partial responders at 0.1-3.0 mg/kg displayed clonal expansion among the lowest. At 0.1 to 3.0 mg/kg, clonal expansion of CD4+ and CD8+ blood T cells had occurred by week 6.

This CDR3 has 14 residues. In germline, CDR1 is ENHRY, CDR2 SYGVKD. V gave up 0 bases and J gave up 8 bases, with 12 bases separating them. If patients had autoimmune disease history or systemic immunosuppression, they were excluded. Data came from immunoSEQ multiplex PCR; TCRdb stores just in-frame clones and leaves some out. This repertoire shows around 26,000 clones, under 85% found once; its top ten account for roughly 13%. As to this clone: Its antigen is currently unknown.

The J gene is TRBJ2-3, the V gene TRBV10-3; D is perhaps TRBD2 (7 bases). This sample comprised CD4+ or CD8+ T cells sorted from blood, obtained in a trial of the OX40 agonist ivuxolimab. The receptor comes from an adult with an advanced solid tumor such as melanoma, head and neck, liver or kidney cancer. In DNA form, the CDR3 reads TGTGCCATCAGTGAGTCTAGAGGGGGGGCTACGCAGTATTTT. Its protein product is CAISESRGGATQYF.